One and the same sample provided the 2 T cell receptor beta chains below, sequenced in a study of cytomegalovirus exposure and HLA in healthy donors (dated by TCRdb to 2015 to 2018). Libraries were constructed by the immunoSEQ multiplex PCR assay. For the multiplex PCR, a mixture combining 60 forward primers for TCR Vbeta segments and 13 reverse primers for TCR Jbeta segments was used. The source is immuneACCESS, and TCRdb retained only in-frame sequences with V and J called. Part of the clones is not carried over; for the studies checked, unresolved V genes explain less than half of this, and the remainder is unexplained. The sample table contains 100,000 to 150,000 clones; only one count was recorded for roughly 80% of them. The biggest ten clones account for over 2.5% of the sample. Sequencing was done on a sample of PBMCs. Receptor source: a woman aged 50 to 65 in good health and CMV-seronegative.

The chain is built from TRBV6-5 and TRBJ2-1, with TRBD2 matching 11 bases. This CDR3 is 14 amino acids long. V shed 4 bases and J 7 bases; nucleotides not matched to a gene: 3. Germline V gives CDR1 MNHEY, CDR2 SVGAGI. The CDR3 loop is CASSSRLAGNEQFF. In nucleotides, the CDR3 is TGTGCCAGCAGTTCGAGACTAGCGGGGAATGAGCAGTTCTTC.

This chain links TRBV5-1 with TRBJ2-3; D is undetermined. Germline assignment: CDR1 SGHRS and CDR2 YFSETQ. Trimming took off 1 base at V and 0 bases at J, with 6 bases between the two ends. CDR3 length: 14 residues. The chain's CDR3 is CASSLSSSTDTQYF. CDR3 nucleotide sequence: TGCGCCAGCAGCTTGAGCTCTAGCACAGATACGCAGTATTTT.